This TCR beta chain was sequenced during a study of shared clonotypes between healthy human individuals. This clone showed up just once. The CDR3 runs 11 residues. CDR1 is MDHEN and CDR2 is SYDVKM in the germline V gene. Trimming took off 6 bases at V and 9 bases at J, with 9 bases between the two ends. Data came from immunoSEQ multiplex PCR; TCRdb stores just in-frame clones and leaves some out. This sample has millions of clones, with 90% to 95% found just once. Healthy HIV-negative adults without recent acute infections or vaccinations served as donors. The chain has TRBV28 and TRBJ2-1; D is perhaps TRBD2 (6 bases). This TCR came from a man between 18 and 29 years old in good health. Some clones in this sample may be carry-over from other donors' samples. The specimen sequenced was naive CD4+ T cells from PBMCs. Subset given: CD45RA+ positively selected. This CDR3 is CASRGTGEQFF. CDR3 DNA sequence: TGTGCCAGCAGGGGGACTGGTGAGCAGTTCTTC.